The sequence of this T cell receptor beta chain was determined in a study of prognosis after radiotherapy for stage I lung cancer. Study information: With stereotactic body radiotherapy, no patient received any concurrent therapy. Study conclusions and caveats: Median unique TCR clones dropped from roughly 10,000 to 7,000 after stereotactic body radiation therapy.

Researchers used two-round multiplex PCR to amplify TCR beta CDR3 starting from genomic DNA. Initially, in first-round PCR, primers specific to each TRBV and TRBJ gene were used. One entry per CDR3 protein, called by TCRdb with MiXCR from the multiplex PCR reads. The table shows about 47,000 distinct CDR3 sequences, with about a third occurring only once. Free of prior chemotherapy, radiotherapy and other malignancies, all of the patients were also node-negative on CT and PET/CT. A remark on this clonotype: Its antigen is unidentified.

The germline V gene encodes CDR1 SGHRS and CDR2 YFSETQ. There are 14 residues in the CDR3. The ends were cut back, 0 bases at V and 2 bases at J, with 9 bases in the middle. The sequencing used PBMCs, collected before or after stereotactic body radiation therapy (not recorded which). The clonotype was recovered from a donor at least 50 years old with non-small cell lung cancer. The chain carries TRBV5-1 and TRBJ2-7; D ambiguous. In DNA, the CDR3 is TGCGCCAGCAGCTTGGACAGTTCCGCCTACGAGCAGTACTTC. Encoded protein: CASSLDSSAYEQYF.